This T cell receptor (beta chain) appears in the sequencing data of a study of shared clonotypes between healthy human individuals. Whole-study results and caveats: With four donors compared, around 5% of naive CD4 clonotypes were shared.

As originally analysed: ImmunoSEQ sequences covered only the junction and lacked quality scores; filtering therefore differed. Data came from immunoSEQ multiplex PCR; TCRdb stores just in-frame clones and leaves some out. That table furnishes V, J and clone size, whereas the DNA furnished D and trimming. This table holds some 2,500,000 clones, 93% found once. The authors divided CD4+ cells into CD45RA+ naive and CD45RA-negative memory subsets. V lost 0 bases and J lost 1, with 12 bases in between. CDR1 is KGHSH and CDR2 is LQKENI in the germline V gene. This CDR3 has 16 amino acids. Concerning this clone itself: Antigen specificity is unknown.

This chain links TRBV18 with TRBJ1-1; no clear D. The sequence derives from a man aged 18 to 29 in good health. Some clones in this sample may be carry-over from other donors' samples. Sequencing was performed on naive CD4+ T cells from PBMCs. Noted subset: CD45RA+ positively selected. CDR3 region: CASSPPSSARNTEAFF. CDR3 bases: TGTGCCAGCTCACCACCGTCGTCAGCGAGGAACACTGAAGCTTTCTTT.